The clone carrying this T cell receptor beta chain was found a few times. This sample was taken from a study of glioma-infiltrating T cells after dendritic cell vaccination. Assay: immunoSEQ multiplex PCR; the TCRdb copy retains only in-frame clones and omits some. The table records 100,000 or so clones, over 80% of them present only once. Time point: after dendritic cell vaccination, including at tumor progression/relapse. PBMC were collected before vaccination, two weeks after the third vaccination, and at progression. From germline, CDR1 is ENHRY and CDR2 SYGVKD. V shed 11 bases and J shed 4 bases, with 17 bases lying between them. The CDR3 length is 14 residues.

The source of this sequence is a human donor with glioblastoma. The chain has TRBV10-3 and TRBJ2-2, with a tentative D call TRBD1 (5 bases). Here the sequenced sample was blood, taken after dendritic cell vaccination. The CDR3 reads CASRVQGGTGELFF. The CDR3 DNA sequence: TGTGCCTCCAGGGTTCAAGGTGGCACCGGGGAGCTGTTTTTT.